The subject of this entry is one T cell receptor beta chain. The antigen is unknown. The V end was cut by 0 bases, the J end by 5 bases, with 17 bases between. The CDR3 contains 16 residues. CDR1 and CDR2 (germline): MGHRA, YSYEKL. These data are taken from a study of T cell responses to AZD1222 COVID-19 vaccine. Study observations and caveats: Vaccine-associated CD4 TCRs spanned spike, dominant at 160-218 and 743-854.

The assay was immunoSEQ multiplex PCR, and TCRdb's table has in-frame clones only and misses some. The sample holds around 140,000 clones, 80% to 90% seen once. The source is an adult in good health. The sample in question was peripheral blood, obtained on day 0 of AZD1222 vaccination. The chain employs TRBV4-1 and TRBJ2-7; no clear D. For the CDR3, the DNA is TGCGCCAGCAGCCAAGATGGCCGGAGCCCCTCTAACGAGCAGTACTTC. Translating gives CASSQDGRSPSNEQYF.